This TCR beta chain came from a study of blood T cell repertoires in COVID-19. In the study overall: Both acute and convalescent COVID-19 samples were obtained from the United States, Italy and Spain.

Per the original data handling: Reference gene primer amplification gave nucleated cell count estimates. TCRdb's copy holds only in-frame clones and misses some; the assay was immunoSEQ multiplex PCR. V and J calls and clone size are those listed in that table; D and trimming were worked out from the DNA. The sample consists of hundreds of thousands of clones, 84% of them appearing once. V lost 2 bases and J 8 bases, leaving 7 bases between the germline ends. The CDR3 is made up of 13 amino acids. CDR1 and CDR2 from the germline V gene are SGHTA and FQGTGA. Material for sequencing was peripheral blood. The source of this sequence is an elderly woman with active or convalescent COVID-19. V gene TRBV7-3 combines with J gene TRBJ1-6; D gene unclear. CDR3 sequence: CASSLEGYSPLHF. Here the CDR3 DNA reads TGTGCCAGCAGCTTAGAGGGTTATTCACCCCTCCACTTT.